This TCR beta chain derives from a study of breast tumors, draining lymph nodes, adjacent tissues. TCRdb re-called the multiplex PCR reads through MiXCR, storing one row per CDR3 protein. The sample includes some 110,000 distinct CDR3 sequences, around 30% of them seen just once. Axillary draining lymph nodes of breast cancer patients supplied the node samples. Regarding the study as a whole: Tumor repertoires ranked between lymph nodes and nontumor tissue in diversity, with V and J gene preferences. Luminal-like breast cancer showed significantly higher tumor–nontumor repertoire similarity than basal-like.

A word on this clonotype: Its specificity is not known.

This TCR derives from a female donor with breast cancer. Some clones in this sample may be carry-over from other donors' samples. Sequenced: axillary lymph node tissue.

The CDR3 DNA reads TGTGCCAGCAGCTTGGGGGGCGCTGACGGGGAGCTGTTTTTT. Encoded protein: CASSLGGADGELFF. V is TRBV7-6 and J is TRBJ2-2; D tentatively fits TRBD1 or TRBD2 (6 bases each). The ends were cut back, 3 bases at V and 7 bases at J, with 12 bases in the middle. The germline V gene encodes CDR1 SGHVS and CDR2 FNYEAQ. The CDR3 length is 14 residues.